This TCR beta chain was obtained from a study of beta chain features in type 1 diabetes. Overall study findings and caveats: Insertions at VDJ junctions were less frequent in type 1 diabetes patients. These patients also deleted more nucleotides at the same junctions.

V was pared by 4 bases and J by 2 bases, with 5 bases of the junction left unmatched. Per the germline V gene, CDR1 is LNHDA and CDR2 is SQIVND (reference sequence). CDR3 size: 16 residues. CD4+ cells of the naive, central memory, regulatory and stem cell-like memory types were sorted via CD45RO/CCR7/CD25/CD127/CD95/CD27. Expressed TCRB transcripts were sequenced after all isolated RNA was converted to cDNA. Sequenced naive, central memory and regulatory T cell samples produced an average of roughly 3.6 million reads. Here immunoSEQ multiplex PCR was the method, and the copy in TCRdb shows in-frame clones only, minus some. This repertoire shows about 290,000 clones, under 8.5% found once; its top ten account for over 0.8%. About this clone: Antigen unknown.

The sample consisted of central memory CD4+ T cells from blood. The chain employs TRBV19 and TRBJ2-6; 7 positions match TRBD1. The receptor was isolated from a woman under 30 in good health. The CDR3 DNA is TGTGCCAGTAGTAACCCCGGGACAGCTGGGGCCAACGTCCTGACTTTC. Translated, it gives CASSNPGTAGANVLTF.